This is a list of T cell receptor beta chains from one sample in a study of OX40 agonist ivuxolimab in advanced cancers. Using immunoSEQ multiplex PCR, the repertoire was profiled, and TCRdb retains in-frame clones only, with some absent. The sample has 64,000 or so clones; 75% to 85% are singletons. The sequences come from CD4+ or CD8+ T cells sorted from blood, collected in a trial of the OX40 agonist ivuxolimab. The receptors originated from an adult with an advanced solid tumor such as melanoma, head and neck, liver or kidney cancer. CDR3s include the opening cysteine and the closing phenylalanine or tryptophan. The D gene is left open where the match is weak. Not all rows give a size; the values are once, few, many and, for expanded clones, a class.

V	J	size	D	DNA	CDR3
TRBV5-4	TRBJ1-2	-	TRBD1	TGTGCCAGCACGACCGGACAGGCACGGGGCTACACCTTC	CASTTGQARGYTF
TRBV25-1	TRBJ1-5	-	-	TGTGCCAGCAGTGAATTCGGGAGCAATCAGCCCCAGCATTTT	CASSEFGSNQPQHF
TRBV6-1	TRBJ2-7	-	TRBD2	TGTGCCAGCAGTGTAGCAACTAGCGGGGTCGCAATTCGGGACGAGCAGTACTTC	CASSVATSGVAIRDEQYF
TRBV2	TRBJ2-2	-	-	TGTGCCAGCAGTCAGAGTGTTGGGGCCGGGGAGCTGTTTTTT	CASSQSVGAGELFF
TRBV5-1	TRBJ2-3	-	-	TGCGCCAGCAGCTTGGCCGCGGGGACATTTTCGGATACGCAGTATTTT	CASSLAAGTFSDTQYF
TRBV29-1	TRBJ1-1	-	TRBD1	TGCAGCGTATGGACAGGGATGAACACTGAAGCTTTCTTT	CSVWTGMNTEAFF
TRBV5-1	TRBJ2-3	once	-	TGCGCCAGCAGCGGCCACACAGGGTCCCACTTACTTACGCAGTATTTT	CASSGHTGSHLLTQYF
TRBV18	TRBJ2-3	-	-	TGTGCCAGCTCACCACCGTCGCGGGTGACAGATACGCAGTATTTT	CASSPPSRVTDTQYF
TRBV2	TRBJ1-5	-	-	TGTGCCAGCAGTGCACAGGTCGATCAGCCCCAGCATTTT	CASSAQVDQPQHF
TRBV12-5	TRBJ1-1	once	-	TGTGCTAGTACTAGGGGGAGGCTCGCTGAAGCTTTCTTT	CASTRGRLAEAFF
TRBV19	TRBJ1-5	-	-	TGTGCCAGTAGTATAGATGGAGGGCAGGGAGGTAGCAATCAGCCCCAGCATTTT	CASSIDGGQGGSNQPQHF
TRBV5-1	TRBJ2-7	-	TRBD2	TGCGCCAGCAGCTTGGGTACTAGCGGGAGGGCCTACGAGCAGTACTTC	CASSLGTSGRAYEQYF
TRBV19	TRBJ1-2	-	-	TGTGCCAGTAGTTCACGGACGGCACCTTCTAACTATGGCTACACCTTC	CASSSRTAPSNYGYTF
TRBV5-4	TRBJ2-7	-	TRBD1	TGTGCCAGCAGTTATGGACAGGCGATTCCCGAGCAGTACTTC	CASSYGQAIPEQYF
TRBV21-1	TRBJ1-3	medium-sized	-	TGTGCCAGCAGCAAAGAAAGCGGAAACACCATATATTTT	CASSKESGNTIYF
TRBV2	TRBJ2-3	-	TRBD2	TGTGCCACCGGACTAGCGGGGGGGACAGATACGCAGTATTTT	CATGLAGGTDTQYF
TRBV6-1	TRBJ2-7	-	-	TGTGCCAGCAGTGAAGGCCCTAGCGTTTACGAGCAGTACTTC	CASSEGPSVYEQYF
TRBV10-2	TRBJ2-7	-	TRBD2	TGCGCCAGCAGCGGGACTAGCGGGAGCTTTTACGAGCAGTACTTC	CASSGTSGSFYEQYF
TRBV4-1	TRBJ1-5	-	-	TGCGCCAGCAGCCAAGGCCCACAGGCCACCTCCCAGCATTTT	CASSQGPQATSQHF
TRBV2	TRBJ2-5	-	-	TGTGCCAGCAAGGGAAACCAAGAGACCCAGTACTTC	CASKGNQETQYF
TRBV13	TRBJ2-2	-	-	TGTGCCAGCAGCTTAGTGGGGATGGGCCACACCGGGGAGCTGTTTTTT	CASSLVGMGHTGELFF
TRBV6-5	TRBJ1-1	-	-	TGTGCCAGCAGTTACGGATTCTCTTCTGAAGCTTTCTTT	CASSYGFSSEAFF
TRBV20-1	TRBJ2-3	few	-	TGCAGTGCCGCTAACCAAGATACGCAGTATTTT	CSAANQDTQYF
TRBV5-6	TRBJ1-4	-	-	TGTGCCAGCAGCTTGGGGCAGGGGAATGAAAAACTGTTTTTT	CASSLGQGNEKLFF
TRBV25-1	TRBJ2-1	-	-	TGTGCCAGCAGTGAATCGTCGGGGGGCCCCTACAATGAGCAGTTCTTC	CASSESSGGPYNEQFF
TRBV2	TRBJ1-2	-	-	TGTGCCAGCAGTGTACTTCGGGGGACTCACTATGGCTACACCTTC	CASSVLRGTHYGYTF
TRBV2	TRBJ2-7	-	-	TGTGCCAGCAAGACAATACTAGTCGCCGGGGACGAGCAGTACTTC	CASKTILVAGDEQYF
TRBV7-2	TRBJ2-5	-	-	TGTGCCAGCAGCCCAGGAAGAGAGACCCAGTACTTC	CASSPGRETQYF
TRBV5-6	TRBJ2-7	-	-	TGTGCCAGCACCGACCGGGACTCGACCTACGAGCAGTACTTC	CASTDRDSTYEQYF
TRBV10-3	TRBJ1-5	-	-	TGTGCCATCAGTGAGGGTAGTGGAAATAGCAATCAGCCCCAGCATTTT	CAISEGSGNSNQPQHF
TRBV10-3	TRBJ1-1	-	TRBD1	TGTGCCATCAGCCGGACAGGAAACACTGAAGCTTTCTTT	CAISRTGNTEAFF
TRBV6-1	TRBJ2-5	-	-	TGTGCCAGCGACGATCGCGTGAAGACCCAGTACTTC	CASDDRVKTQYF
TRBV11-2	TRBJ2-5	-	TRBD1	TGTGCCAGCAGCTTAATGGGACAGATTCCCCAAGAGACCCAGTACTTC	CASSLMGQIPQETQYF
TRBV15	TRBJ2-3	few	TRBD2	TGTGCCACCAGCAGTGGCCTAGCGGGGGGCATACGCGCAGATACGCAGTATTTT	CATSSGLAGGIRADTQYF
TRBV5-8	TRBJ2-1	-	TRBD1	TGTGCCAGCAGGGACAGGGGGCGCAAGGTCAGCTCCTACAATGAGCAGTTCTTC	CASRDRGRKVSSYNEQFF
TRBV4-1	TRBJ2-7	-	TRBD1	TGCGCCAGCAGCCAAGAAACGACAGGGGGCCCTCTGGACGAGCAGTACTTC	CASSQETTGGPLDEQYF
TRBV5-1	TRBJ2-1	-	-	TGCGCCAGCAGCGGGGGATTCGACAATGAGCAGTTCTTC	CASSGGFDNEQFF